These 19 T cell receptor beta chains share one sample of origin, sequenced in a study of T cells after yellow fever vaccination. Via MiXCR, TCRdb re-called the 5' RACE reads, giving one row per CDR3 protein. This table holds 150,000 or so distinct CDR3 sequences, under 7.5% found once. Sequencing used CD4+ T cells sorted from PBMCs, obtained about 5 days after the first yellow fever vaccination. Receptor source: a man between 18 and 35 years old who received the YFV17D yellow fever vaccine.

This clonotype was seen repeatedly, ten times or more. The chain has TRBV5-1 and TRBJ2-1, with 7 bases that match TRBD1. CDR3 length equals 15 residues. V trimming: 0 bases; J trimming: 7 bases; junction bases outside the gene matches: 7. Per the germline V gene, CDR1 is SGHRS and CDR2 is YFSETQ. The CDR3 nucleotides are TGCGCCAGCAGCTTGGAACCGACAGGGCGAAATGAGCAGTTCTTC. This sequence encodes CASSLEPTGRNEQFF.

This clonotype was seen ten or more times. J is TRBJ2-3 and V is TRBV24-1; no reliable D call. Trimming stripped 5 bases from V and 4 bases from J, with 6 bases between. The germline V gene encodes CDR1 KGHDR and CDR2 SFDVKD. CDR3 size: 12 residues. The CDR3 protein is CATSVGSDTQYF. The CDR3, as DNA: TGTGCCACCAGTGTGGGTTCAGATACGCAGTATTTT.

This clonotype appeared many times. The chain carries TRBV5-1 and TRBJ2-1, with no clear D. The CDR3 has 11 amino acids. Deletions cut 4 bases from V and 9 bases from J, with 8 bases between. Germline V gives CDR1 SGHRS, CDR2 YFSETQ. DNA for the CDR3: TGCGCCAGCAGCGATGTAGGTGAGCAGTTCTTC. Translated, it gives CASSDVGEQFF.

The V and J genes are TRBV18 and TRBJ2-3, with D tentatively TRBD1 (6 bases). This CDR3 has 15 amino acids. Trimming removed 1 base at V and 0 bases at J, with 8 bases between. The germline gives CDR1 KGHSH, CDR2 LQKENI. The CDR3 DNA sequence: TGTGCCAGCTCACCACGCGGACAGAGCACAGATACGCAGTATTTT. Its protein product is CASSPRGQSTDTQYF. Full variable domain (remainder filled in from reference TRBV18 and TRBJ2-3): NAGVMQNPRHLVRRRGQEARLRCSPMKGHSHVYWYRQLPEEGLKFMVYLQKENIIDESGMPKERFSAEFPKEGPSILRIQQVVRGDSAAYFCASSPRGQSTDTQYFGPGTRLTVL.

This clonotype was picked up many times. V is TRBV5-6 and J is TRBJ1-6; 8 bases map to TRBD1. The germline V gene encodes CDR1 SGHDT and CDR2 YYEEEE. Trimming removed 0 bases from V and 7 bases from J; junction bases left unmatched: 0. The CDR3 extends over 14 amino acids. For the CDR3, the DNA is TGTGCCAGCAGCTTGGGGGACAGGAATTCACCCCTCCACTTT. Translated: CASSLGDRNSPLHF.

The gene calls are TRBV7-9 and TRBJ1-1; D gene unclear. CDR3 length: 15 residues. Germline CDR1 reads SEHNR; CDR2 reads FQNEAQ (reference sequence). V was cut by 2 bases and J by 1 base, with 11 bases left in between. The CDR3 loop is CASSLSQRRNTEAFF. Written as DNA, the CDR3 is TGTGCCAGCAGCTTATCCCAGCGCCGGAACACTGAAGCTTTCTTT.

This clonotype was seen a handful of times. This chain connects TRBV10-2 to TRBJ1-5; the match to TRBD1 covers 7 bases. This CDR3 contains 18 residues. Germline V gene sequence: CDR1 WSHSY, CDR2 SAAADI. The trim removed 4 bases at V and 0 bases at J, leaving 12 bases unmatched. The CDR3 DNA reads TGCGCCAGCAGTGGCCCCTCGGACAGGCCTTATAGCAATCAGCCCCAGCATTTT. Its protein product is CASSGPSDRPYSNQPQHF.

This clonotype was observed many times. The CDR3 region is CASSFDRGLSGELFF. In DNA, the CDR3 is TGTGCCAGCAGTTTTGACAGGGGGCTTTCCGGGGAGCTGTTTTTT. The rearrangement joins TRBV12-3 or TRBV12-4 to TRBJ2-2; 10 bases are a match to TRBD1. The trim removed 3 bases at V and 6 bases at J, leaving 4 bases unmatched. This CDR3 region has 15 residues.

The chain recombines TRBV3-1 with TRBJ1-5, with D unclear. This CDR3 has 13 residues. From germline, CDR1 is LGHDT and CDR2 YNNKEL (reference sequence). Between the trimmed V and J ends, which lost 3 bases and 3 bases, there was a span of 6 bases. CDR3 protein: CASSQGANQPQHF. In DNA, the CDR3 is TGTGCCAGCAGCCAGGGCGCCAATCAGCCCCAGCATTTT.

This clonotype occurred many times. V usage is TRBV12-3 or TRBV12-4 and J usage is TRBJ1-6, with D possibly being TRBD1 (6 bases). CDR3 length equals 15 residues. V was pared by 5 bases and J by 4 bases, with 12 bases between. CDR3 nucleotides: TGTGCCAGCAGTCTTACAGGGACTTATAATTCACCCCTCCACTTT. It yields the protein CASSLTGTYNSPLHF.

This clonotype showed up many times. For the CDR3, the DNA is TGCACCAGCAGCCCTTTACCGGGACTAAAAGATACGCAGTATTTT. Encoded protein: CTSSPLPGLKDTQYF. The chain is built from TRBV1 and TRBJ2-3; the table's TRBD2 call for D was not verified on the DNA. TRBV1 is recorded as a pseudogene. This CDR3 contains 15 residues.

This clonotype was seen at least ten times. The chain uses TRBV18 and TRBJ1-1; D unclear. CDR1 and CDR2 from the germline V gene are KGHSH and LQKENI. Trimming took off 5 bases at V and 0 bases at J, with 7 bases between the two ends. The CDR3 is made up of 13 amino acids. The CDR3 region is CASSREMNTEAFF. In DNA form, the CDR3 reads TGTGCCAGCTCAAGGGAAATGAACACTGAAGCTTTCTTT. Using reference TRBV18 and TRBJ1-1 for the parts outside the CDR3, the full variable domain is NAGVMQNPRHLVRRRGQEARLRCSPMKGHSHVYWYRQLPEEGLKFMVYLQKENIIDESGMPKERFSAEFPKEGPSILRIQQVVRGDSAAYFCASSREMNTEAFFGQGTRLTVV.

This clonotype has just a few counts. DNA for the CDR3: TGCGCCAGCAGCCCCCGCCAGCTCCTCTTCGGCGAGCAGTACTTC. Residues: CASSPRQLLFGEQYF. This sequence joins TRBV5-1 and TRBJ2-7; the D is unclear. V dropped 4 bases and J dropped 6 bases, with 20 bases sitting between them. Germline CDR1 reads SGHRS; CDR2 reads YFSETQ. This CDR3 has 15 amino acids.

The CDR3, as DNA: TGTGCCAGCAGTTACGAGAACACCGGGGAGCTGTTTTTT. It yields the protein CASSYENTGELFF. The chain carries TRBV6-5 and TRBJ2-2, with D uncertain. The V gene lost 2 bases and the J gene lost 1 base, with 2 bases spanning the gap. Germline CDR1 reads MNHEY; CDR2 reads SVGAGI. The CDR3 extends over 13 amino acids.

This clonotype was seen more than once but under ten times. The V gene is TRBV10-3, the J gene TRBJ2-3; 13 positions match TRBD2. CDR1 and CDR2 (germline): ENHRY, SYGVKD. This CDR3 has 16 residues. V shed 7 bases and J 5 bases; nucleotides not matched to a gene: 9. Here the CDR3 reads CAIKTSGGPEGDTQYF. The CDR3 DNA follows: TGTGCCATCAAGACTAGCGGGGGGCCCGAGGGAGATACGCAGTATTTT.

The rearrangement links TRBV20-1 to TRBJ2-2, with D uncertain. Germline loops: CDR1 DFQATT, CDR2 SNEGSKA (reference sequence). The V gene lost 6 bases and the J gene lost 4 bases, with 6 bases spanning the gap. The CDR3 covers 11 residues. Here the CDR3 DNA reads TGCAGTGCCCCCTTCACCGGGGAGCTGTTTTTT. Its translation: CSAPFTGELFF.

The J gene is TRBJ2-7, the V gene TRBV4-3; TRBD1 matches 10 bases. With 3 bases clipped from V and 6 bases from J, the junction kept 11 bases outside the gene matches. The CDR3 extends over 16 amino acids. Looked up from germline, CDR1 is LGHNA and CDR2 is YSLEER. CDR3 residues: CASSQLAGGQGFEQYF. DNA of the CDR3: TGCGCCAGCAGCCAGCTAGCCGGGGGACAGGGGTTCGAGCAGTACTTC.

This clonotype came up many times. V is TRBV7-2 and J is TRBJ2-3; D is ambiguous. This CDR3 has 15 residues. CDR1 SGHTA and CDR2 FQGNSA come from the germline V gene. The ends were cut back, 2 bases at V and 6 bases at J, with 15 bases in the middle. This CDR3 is CASSLSLLTGDTQYF. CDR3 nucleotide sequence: TGTGCCAGCAGCTTATCTCTGCTGACCGGCGATACGCAGTATTTT.

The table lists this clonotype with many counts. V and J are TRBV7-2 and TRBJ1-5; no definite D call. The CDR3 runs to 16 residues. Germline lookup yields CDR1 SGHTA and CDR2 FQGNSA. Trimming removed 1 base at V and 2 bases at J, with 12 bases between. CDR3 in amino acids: CASSLGRGMGNQPQHF. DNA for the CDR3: TGTGCCAGCAGCTTAGGGCGGGGTATGGGCAATCAGCCCCAGCATTTT.